This T cell receptor (beta chain) comes out of a study of blood T cell repertoires in COVID-19. Study details: The samples span acute and convalescent COVID-19 from the United States, Italy and Spain. The cDNA or gDNA used as material had been derived from T cells, B-cell-depleted T cells, or PBMCs.

In the study's own analysis: Nucleated cell counts were estimated from reference gene primer amplification. Using immunoSEQ multiplex PCR, the repertoire was profiled, and TCRdb retains in-frame clones only, with some absent. The V and J calls and clone size are taken from that table; D and trimming were inferred from the DNA. This sample carries some 250,000 clones, around 88% of them seen once, and the ten largest clones take 8.5% to 10%. A single count supports this clone. The CDR3 sequence is 13 residues long. Germline CDR1 LNHDA, CDR2 SQIVND (reference sequence). The ends were cut back, 0 bases at V and 5 bases at J, with 7 bases in the middle.

Sequencing was carried out using peripheral blood. The clonotype was recovered from a man aged 35 to 55 with active or convalescent COVID-19. The chain combines TRBV19 with TRBJ1-2; D gene unclear. The CDR3 spells CASSIDLEYGYTF. CDR3 sequence (DNA): TGTGCCAGTAGTATAGATCTAGAGTATGGCTACACCTTC. The whole variable domain, remainder taken from reference TRBV19 and TRBJ1-2, is DGGITQSPKYLFRKEGQNVTLSCEQNLNHDAMYWYRQDPGQGLRLIYYSQIVNDFQKGDIAEGYSVSREKKESFPLTVTSAQKNPTAFYLCASSIDLEYGYTFGSGTRLTVV.